This T cell receptor beta chain was recorded in a study of blood T cell repertoires in COVID-19. The CDR3 is 15 residues long. The V gene's germline CDR1 is SGHRS and CDR2 YFSETQ. Unmatched junction bases numbered 5, after V lost 0 bases and J lost 4 bases. Original handling: The assay estimated nucleated cells by amplifying reference gene primers. Assay used: immunoSEQ multiplex PCR; TCRdb lists only in-frame clones, some missing. The V and J calls and the clone size are those of that table, but D and trimming were determined from the DNA. The data contain roughly 290,000 clones, more than 65% of them seen just once; the ten biggest clones take up 15% to 19%.

The receptor's source is a person between 70 and 80 years old with COVID-19, enrolled during active disease. The chain couples TRBV5-1 to TRBJ2-7, with 9 bases that match TRBD1. The specimen was peripheral blood. CDR3 sequence: CASSLGWTGAYEQYF. As DNA, the CDR3 is TGCGCCAGCAGCTTGGGTTGGACAGGGGCGTACGAGCAGTACTTC.